Each of the 22 T cell receptor beta chains below was sequenced from the same sample in a study of control samples from healthy donors and cancer patients. The data were produced by immunoSEQ multiplex PCR, yet TCRdb's version contains in-frame clones alone and is incomplete. The table lists 150,000 or so clones, 70% to 90% of them singletons. The sequencing input was blood. The receptors were sampled from a man between 18 and 35 years old in good health.

The genes are TRBV5-1 and TRBJ2-5; TRBD2 agrees at 8 bases. This CDR3 region has 14 residues. J gave up 7 bases and V 4 bases, and 9 bases lay outside the gene matches. Germline assignment: CDR1 SGHRS and CDR2 YFSETQ. CDR3 coding DNA: TGCGCCAGCAGCCTAGCGGGTAGCCGGGGGACCCAGTACTTC. Translating gives CASSLAGSRGTQYF.

This chain uses TRBV5-6 with TRBJ1-5; tentatively, D is TRBD1 (5 bases). The length of the CDR3 is 14 residues. Germline V CDR1 and CDR2: SGHDT, YYEEEE. V lost 4 bases, J lost 5 bases, and 13 bases lay in between. The CDR3 reads CASSRRDPYQPQHF. CDR3 coding DNA: TGTGCCAGCAGCCGCAGGGACCCCTATCAGCCCCAGCATTTT.

The chain joins TRBV5-1 to TRBJ2-5; 9 positions agree with TRBD1. The CDR3 loop spans 15 amino acids. Trimming took 4 bases from V and 5 from J; bases not matched to a gene: 9. In germline, CDR1 is SGHRS, CDR2 YFSETQ. CDR3 residues: CASSLGTGIRETQYF. DNA of the CDR3: TGCGCCAGCAGCCTAGGGACAGGGATACGGGAGACCCAGTACTTC.

This sequence joins TRBV9 and TRBJ2-2, with unresolved D. Trimming cost V 2 bases and J 0 bases, with 5 bases left between them. The CDR3 spans 14 residues. Germline CDR1 is SGDLS and CDR2 is YYNGEE. The CDR3 protein is CASSVRPNTGELFF. CDR3 coding DNA: TGTGCCAGCAGCGTCAGACCGAACACCGGGGAGCTGTTTTTT.

V usage is TRBV4-1 and J usage is TRBJ1-4, with D hard to call. Germline V CDR1 and CDR2: MGHRA, YSYEKL. The CDR3 is 15 amino acids. Trimming took off 3 bases at V and 8 bases at J, with 16 bases between the two ends. In DNA form, the CDR3 reads TGCGCCAGCAGCCAGCTATTAGGGAGGTACGAAAAACTGTTTTTT. Translation gives CASSQLLGRYEKLFF.

This rearrangement joins TRBV7-2 to TRBJ1-2, with 8 bases identical to TRBD1. The germline CDR1 and CDR2 sequences are SGHTA and FQGNSA. After removal of 0 bases from V and 7 bases from J, the junction contained 1 base not matched to a gene. This CDR3 is built from 13 residues. This CDR3 reads CASSLAGTGGYTF. In nucleotides, the CDR3 is TGTGCCAGCAGCTTAGCCGGGACAGGTGGCTACACCTTC.

The chain uses TRBV6-6 and TRBJ1-6; tentatively, D is TRBD1 (6 bases). This CDR3 region has 14 residues. The V gene's germline CDR1 is MNHNY and CDR2 SVGAGI (reference sequence). V shed 7 bases and J shed 7 bases, with 14 bases lying between them. CDR3 sequence: CASIDRMTNSPLHF. CDR3 sequence (DNA): TGTGCCAGCATAGACAGGATGACAAATTCACCCCTCCACTTT.

The chain carries TRBV6-7 and TRBJ1-2, with D possibly matching TRBD1 (6 bases). TRBV6-7 counts as an open reading frame of uncertain function. The CDR3 is 16 amino acids. The V end was cut by 3 bases, the J end by 4 bases, with 18 bases between. CDR3 nucleotides: TGTGCCAGCAGTTATAAGCGGCAGGGGAGGATCTATGGCTACACCTTC. Protein sequence: CASSYKRQGRIYGYTF.

This chain links TRBV6-5 with TRBJ1-1, with D possibly TRBD1 on 5 matching bases. V dropped 5 bases and J dropped 10 bases, with 23 bases sitting between them. The CDR3 sequence is 15 residues long. Germline CDR1 reads MNHEY; CDR2 reads SVGAGI. CDR3 amino acids: CASSTPKRGTLRAFF. In DNA, the CDR3 is TGTGCCAGCAGTACCCCTAAAAGGGGAACCCTTAGAGCTTTCTTT.

The chain couples TRBV5-8 to TRBJ1-5, with 7 positions matching TRBD1. The V gene's germline CDR1 is SGHTS and CDR2 YDEGEE. The CDR3 sequence is 14 residues long. The J segment lost 4 bases and the V segment lost 4 bases, leaving 5 bases of the junction unmatched. DNA for the CDR3: TGTGCCAGCAGCATAGGACAGGCAAATCAGCCCCAGCATTTT. Encoded protein: CASSIGQANQPQHF.

The rearrangement uses TRBV7-8 and TRBJ2-5; 8 positions agree with TRBD1. V dropped 0 bases and J dropped 5; count of bases not matched to a gene: 8. The CDR3 contains 16 residues. Germline V CDR1 and CDR2: SGHVS, FQNEAQ. The CDR3, as DNA: TGTGCCAGCAGCTTAGCGGGTGGACAGGGCTCTGAGACCCAGTACTTC. Amino acids: CASSLAGGQGSETQYF.

The V gene is TRBV5-5, the J gene TRBJ2-7; 8 positions match TRBD2. The CDR3 is 14 amino acids. The trim removed 2 bases at V and 1 base at J, leaving 2 bases unmatched. CDR1 is SGHKS, CDR2 YYEKEE, per germline (reference sequence). CDR3 in DNA: TGTGCCAGCAGCTTAGGCGGGGGGTCCTACGAGCAGTACTTC. Translated: CASSLGGGSYEQYF.

The CDR3 loop reads CARSSDRGTYEQYF. For the CDR3, the DNA is TGTGCCAGAAGCTCAGACAGGGGAACCTACGAGCAGTACTTC. The rearrangement joins TRBV5-3 to TRBJ2-7; TRBD1 agrees at 8 bases. TRBV5-3 is reported as an ORF; its role is uncertain. The CDR3 loop spans 14 amino acids. V was pared by 3 bases and J by 2 bases, with 4 bases of the junction left unmatched.

The chain is built from TRBV5-1 and TRBJ2-5; TRBD2 is a possible D gene (5 bases). Germline values: CDR1 SGHRS, CDR2 YFSETQ. V dropped 0 bases and J dropped 5 bases, with 14 bases sitting between them. The CDR3 is 15 residues long. The chain's CDR3 is CASSLGGGRGETQYF. CDR3 sequence (DNA): TGCGCCAGCAGCTTGGGTGGAGGCCGAGGGGAGACCCAGTACTTC.

The DNA of the CDR3 is TGTGCCAGCAGTGATTTCTCGGGGGCAGATACGCAGTATTTT. The encoded protein is CASSDFSGADTQYF. The chain has TRBV25-1 and TRBJ2-3, with TRBD2 as a possible D gene (6 bases). Trimming pared 3 bases from V and 4 bases from J, leaving 11 bases between. Germline V gene sequence: CDR1 MGHDK, CDR2 SYGVNS. This CDR3 has 14 amino acids.

The chain couples TRBV9 to TRBJ2-1; D gene uncertain. The germline CDR1 and CDR2 sequences are SGDLS and YYNGEE. CDR3 length equals 14 residues. Trimming took off 0 bases at V and 2 bases at J, with 6 bases between the two ends. DNA of the CDR3: TGTGCCAGCAGCGTAGATTCCCCCTACAATGAGCAGTTCTTC. This codes for CASSVDSPYNEQFF.

The V gene is TRBV6-5, the J gene TRBJ2-5, with 13 nucleotides matching TRBD2. CDR1 is MNHEY and CDR2 is SVGAGI in the germline V gene. The CDR3 length is 15 residues. J was trimmed by 2 bases and V by 6 bases; bases with no gene match: 3. The CDR3 DNA follows: TGTGCCAGCAGACTAGCGGGGGGGCTGCAAGAGACCCAGTACTTC. This encodes CASRLAGGLQETQYF.

The V call is TRBV29-1, the J call TRBJ1-1; perhaps TRBD1 as D (6 bases). Germline CDR1 and CDR2: SQVTM and ANQGSEA. V lost 6 bases and J 5 bases, leaving 19 bases between the germline ends. CDR3 length equals 14 residues. The CDR3 region has the DNA TGCAGCGTCGATGGTGGGGGGCCGGGGACTGAAGCTTTCTTT. This translates into CSVDGGGPGTEAFF.

This clone was recorded only once. The rearrangement links TRBV2 to TRBJ2-7; no clear D. The V gene's germline CDR1 is SNHLY and CDR2 FYNNEI. CDR3 size: 11 residues. Deletions cut 5 bases from V and 2 bases from J, with 4 bases between. As DNA, the CDR3 is TGTGCCAGCAGTTCGACCTACGAGCAGTACTTC. Amino acid sequence: CASSSTYEQYF.

The chain recombines TRBV28 with TRBJ1-2; D perhaps matches TRBD1 (5 bases). The CDR3 contains 15 residues. CDR1 is MDHEN and CDR2 is SYDVKM in the germline V gene. Trimming took off 7 bases at V and 1 base at J, with 16 bases between the two ends. The CDR3 protein is CASNPAGGYNYGYTF. Here the CDR3 DNA reads TGTGCCAGCAACCCCGCGGGGGGGTATAACTATGGCTACACCTTC.

This clone showed up just a few times. This chain joins TRBV9 and TRBJ1-1, with 11 bases lining up with TRBD1. The trim removed 3 bases at V and 0 bases at J, leaving 10 bases unmatched. CDR1 and CDR2 (germline): SGDLS, YYNGEE. This CDR3 spans 18 amino acids. CDR3 nucleotide sequence: TGTGCCAGCAGCGACCTGGGACAGGGGGGGCGGATGAACACTGAAGCTTTCTTT. Amino acids: CASSDLGQGGRMNTEAFF.

This chain links TRBV7-3 with TRBJ2-3, with a possible D match to TRBD1 (5 bases). V shed 5 bases and J shed 4 bases, with 10 bases lying between them. CDR3 length: 13 residues. Germline V CDR1 and CDR2: SGHTA, FQGTGA. CDR3 sequence reads: CASSQEGADTQYF. CDR3 sequence (DNA): TGTGCCAGCAGCCAAGAAGGGGCAGATACGCAGTATTTT.